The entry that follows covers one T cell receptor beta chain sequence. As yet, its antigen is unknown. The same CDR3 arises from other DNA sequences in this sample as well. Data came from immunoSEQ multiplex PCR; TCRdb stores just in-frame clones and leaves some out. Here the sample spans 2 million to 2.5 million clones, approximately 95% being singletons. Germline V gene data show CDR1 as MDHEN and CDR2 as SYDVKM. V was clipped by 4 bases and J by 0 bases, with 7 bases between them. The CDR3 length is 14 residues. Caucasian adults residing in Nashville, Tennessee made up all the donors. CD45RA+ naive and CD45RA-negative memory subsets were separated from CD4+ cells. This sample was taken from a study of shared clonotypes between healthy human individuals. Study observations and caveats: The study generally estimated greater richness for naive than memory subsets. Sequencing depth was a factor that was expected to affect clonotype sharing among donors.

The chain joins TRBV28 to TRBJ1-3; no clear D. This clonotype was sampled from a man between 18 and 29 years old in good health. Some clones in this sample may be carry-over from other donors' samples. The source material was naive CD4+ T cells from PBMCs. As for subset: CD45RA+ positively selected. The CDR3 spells CASSSGFSGNTIYF. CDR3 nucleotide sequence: TGTGCCAGCAGTTCAGGTTTCTCTGGAAACACCATATATTTT. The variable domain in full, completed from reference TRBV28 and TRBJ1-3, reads DVKVTQSSRYLVKRTGEKVFLECVQDMDHENMFWYRQDPGLGLRLIYFSYDVKMKEKGDIPEGYSVSREKKERFSLILESASTNQTSMYLCASSSGFSGNTIYFGEGSWLTVV.